This T cell receptor beta chain is from a study of T-cell reconstitution after alpha-beta-depleted transplantation in children. TCRbeta library preparation incorporated unique molecular identifiers. Via MiXCR, TCRdb re-called the PCR reads, giving one row per CDR3 protein. The sample has hundreds of thousands of distinct CDR3 sequences, around 13% seen once. Findings of the study overall: A year post-transplant, T-cell counts and diversity derived mostly from newly produced T cells.

On this clonotype itself: Its antigen is not known.

The germline V gene encodes CDR1 SGHRS and CDR2 YFSETQ. V lost 2 bases to trimming and J lost 2 bases, with 10 bases between them. This CDR3 has 14 amino acids. The starting material was PBMCs, obtained before TCRalphabeta/CD19-depleted stem cell transplant. The chain is built from TRBV5-1 and TRBJ2-5; D ambiguous. The sequence was collected from a girl aged 2 to 9 with congenital amegakaryocytic thrombocytopenia, due to receive a stem cell transplant. CDR3 region: CASSFGQSQETQYF. CDR3 nucleotide sequence: TGCGCCAGCAGCTTCGGGCAGTCTCAAGAGACCCAGTACTTC.